Below, one TCR beta chain is given with its context. The antigen is undetermined. These data are taken from a study of CXCR3-negative and CXCR3-positive naive CD8 T cells. Study summary: The total count of TRB reads reached 120 million to 150 million, and each library contributed about 1.5 +/- 0.3 million. General study points: Diversity ran similarly high across both naive subsets but far lower in memory CD8+ cells. For CXCR3-positive naive cells, TRB CDR3s were more hydrophobic than those of CXCR3-negative naive cells. From TRB CDR3 properties, TCR strength was inferred; surface CD5 did not differ between naive subsets.

The germline V gene has CDR1 MNHEY and CDR2 SVGEGT. This CDR3 is 14 amino acids long. Carrying UMI labels, the TRB cDNA libraries were prepared through 5' RACE. TCRdb processed the 5' RACE reads again and assigns one entry to each CDR3 protein, with no DNA. The repertoire shows tens of thousands of distinct CDR3 sequences; the top ten hold about 1%. V is TRBV6-2 or TRBV6-3 and J is TRBJ1-1. This clonotype originated in a human donor in good health. Some clones in this sample may be carry-over from other donors' samples. The sequenced sample consisted of naive CXCR3- CD8+ T cells from blood. The subset was: CD45RO-CCR7+CD27+CD95- naive CD8+ T cells lacking CXCR3 (TNR3-). The CDR3 loop reads CASRTDYMNTEAFF.